One sample yielded the 2 T cell receptor beta chains listed below, sequenced in a study of blood T cells in healthy people across ages. The second PCR ran roughly 7 to 11 cycles with a sample-barcoded 5' primer and J-beta primers. TCRdb re-called the 5' RACE reads through MiXCR, storing one row per CDR3 protein. This sample has about 800,000 distinct CDR3 sequences, with over 45% found just once. The specimen sequenced was blood. These receptor sequences come from a man between 25 and 39 years old in good health.

This clonotype was detected a few times. The chain carries TRBV20-1 and TRBJ2-5; D might be TRBD1 or TRBD2, each matching 5 bases. The J call could be wrong; TRBJ2-7 is a better fit for the DNA end. Germline CDR1 is DFQATT and CDR2 is SNEGSKA (reference sequence). This CDR3 comprises 12 residues. The CDR3 DNA sequence: TGCAGTGCTAGGGGGGTTGCCTACGAGCAGTACTTC. It specifies CSARGVAYEQYF.

This clonotype has just a few counts. J is TRBJ2-7 and V is TRBV20-1; D might be TRBD1 or TRBD2, each matching 5 bases. Germline V gene data show CDR1 as DFQATT and CDR2 as SNEGSKA (reference sequence). This CDR3 is built from 12 residues. V was trimmed by 5 bases and J by 3 bases, leaving 11 bases between them. The DNA of the CDR3 is TGCAGTGCTCCCGGGACCATCTACGAGCAGTACTTC. This sequence encodes CSAPGTIYEQYF.